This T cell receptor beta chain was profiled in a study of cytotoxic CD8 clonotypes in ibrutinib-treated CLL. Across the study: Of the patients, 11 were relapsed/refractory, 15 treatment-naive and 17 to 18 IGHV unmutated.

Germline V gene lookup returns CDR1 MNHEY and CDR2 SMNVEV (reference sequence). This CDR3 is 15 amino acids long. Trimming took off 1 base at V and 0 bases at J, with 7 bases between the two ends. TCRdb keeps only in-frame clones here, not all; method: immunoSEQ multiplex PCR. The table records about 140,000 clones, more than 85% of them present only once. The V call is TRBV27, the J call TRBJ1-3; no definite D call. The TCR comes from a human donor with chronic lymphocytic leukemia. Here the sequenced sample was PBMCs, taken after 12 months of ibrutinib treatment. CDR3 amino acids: CASSLLGNSGNTIYF. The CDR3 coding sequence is TGTGCCAGCAGTTTATTGGGGAACTCTGGAAACACCATATATTTT.